A single sample is the source of the 21 T cell receptor beta chains below, sequenced in a study of control samples from healthy donors and cancer patients. Using immunoSEQ multiplex PCR, the repertoire was profiled, and TCRdb retains in-frame clones only, with some absent. The sample lists 150,000 or so clones, 88% occurring once. The sequencing sample was made of blood. The origin of the receptors is a woman in her twenties or thirties in good health.

The genes are TRBV2 and TRBJ2-1; TRBD2 matches 7 bases. Trimming cost V 7 bases and J 5 bases; bases outside gene matches: 11. The CDR3 length is 15 residues. Germline lookup yields CDR1 SNHLY and CDR2 FYNNEI. The CDR3 here is CASIQQAGPNNEQFF. The CDR3 DNA is TGTGCCAGCATCCAACAAGCGGGACCCAACAATGAGCAGTTCTTC. Full variable domain (outside the CDR3, taken from reference TRBV2 and TRBJ2-1): EPEVTQTPSHQVTQMGQEVILRCVPISNHLYFYWYRQILGQKVEFLVSFYNNEISEKSEIFDDQFSVERPDGSNFTLKIRSTKLEDSAMYFCASIQQAGPNNEQFFGPGTRLTVL.

The chain combines TRBV19 with TRBJ1-1; 10 bases map to TRBD1. Trimming took 6 bases from V and 3 from J; bases not matched to a gene: 7. Germline V gene data show CDR1 as LNHDA and CDR2 as SQIVND (reference sequence). The CDR3 loop spans 15 amino acids. CDR3 sequence: CASSRQGAGYTEAFF. CDR3 sequence (DNA): TGTGCCAGTAGCAGACAGGGGGCTGGGTACACTGAAGCTTTCTTT. Full variable domain (rest looked up from reference TRBV19 and TRBJ1-1): DGGITQSPKYLFRKEGQNVTLSCEQNLNHDAMYWYRQDPGQGLRLIYYSQIVNDFQKGDIAEGYSVSREKKESFPLTVTSAQKNPTAFYLCASSRQGAGYTEAFFGQGTRLTVV.

The V and J genes are TRBV6-5 and TRBJ1-1; D remains unclear. CDR1 is MNHEY, CDR2 SVGAGI, per germline. The CDR3 runs to 14 residues. The V and J ends lost 7 bases and 0 bases respectively, with 12 bases between them. CDR3 bases: TGTGCCAGCAATCCGACATCCATGAACACTGAAGCTTTCTTT. Translation gives CASNPTSMNTEAFF.

This clone has a single count. The chain carries TRBV7-2 and TRBJ2-7; no definite D call. The CDR3 contains 13 residues. V was shortened by 3 bases and J by 5 bases, with 11 bases between the two germline ends. Per germline, CDR1 SGHTA and CDR2 FQGNSA. As DNA, the CDR3 is TGTGCCAGCAGCTTGGGGAACATCGACGAGCAGTACTTC. It is translated as CASSLGNIDEQYF. Filled out from reference TRBV7-2 and TRBJ2-7, the complete variable domain reads GAGVSQSPSNKVTEKGKDVELRCDPISGHTALYWYRQSLGQGLEFLIYFQGNSAPDKSGLPSDRFSAERTGGSVSTLTIQRTQQEDSAVYLCASSLGNIDEQYFGPGTRLTVT.

The chain links TRBV7-9 to TRBJ2-5; 14 positions match TRBD2. The CDR3 consists of 19 residues. The V gene end was trimmed by 2 bases and the J gene end by 5 bases; junction bases not matched to a gene: 13. Germline-derived CDR1 and CDR2 are SEHNR and FQNEAQ (reference sequence). The CDR3 region has the DNA TGTGCCAGCAGCTTAAGTGACGGACTAGCGGGGGGACATAGGGAGACCCAGTACTTC. Residues: CASSLSDGLAGGHRETQYF.

The table lists this clone with a few counts. The chain links TRBV19 to TRBJ1-5; D may be TRBD1 (5 bases). Germline V gives CDR1 LNHDA, CDR2 SQIVND (reference sequence). The V and J ends lost 3 bases and 1 base respectively, with 10 bases between them. This CDR3 is built from 15 residues. DNA of the CDR3: TGTGCCAGTAGTATTACAGGAGACAGCAATCAGCCCCAGCATTTT. Translation: CASSITGDSNQPQHF.

The rearrangement uses TRBV2 and TRBJ2-7; D gene ambiguous. The V end was cut by 6 bases, the J end by 1 base, with 7 bases between. This CDR3 has 12 residues. Germline V lookup: CDR1 SNHLY, CDR2 FYNNEI. CDR3 amino acids: CASSLTSYEQYF. The CDR3 DNA follows: TGTGCCAGCAGCCTGACTTCCTACGAGCAGTACTTC.

The J gene is TRBJ2-1, the V gene TRBV23-1; TRBD1 matches 7 bases. TRBV23-1 is flagged as an ORF with uncertain function. V dropped 4 bases and J dropped 5; count of bases not matched to a gene: 29. This CDR3 region has 22 residues. The CDR3 DNA reads TGCGCCAGCAGTCCACTACGGACAGGTCAAGGCGTGTGGGTTTGGTATGACAATGAGCAGTTCTTC. It codes for CASSPLRTGQGVWVWYDNEQFF.

This clone was picked up a small number of times. The gene calls are TRBV5-1 and TRBJ2-1, with D perhaps assigned TRBD1 or TRBD2 (6 bases each). The CDR3 length is 15 residues. CDR1 SGHRS and CDR2 YFSETQ come from the germline V gene. V was cut by 2 bases and J by 5 bases, with 14 bases left in between. This CDR3 reads CASSFLTGRNNEQFF. As DNA, the CDR3 is TGCGCCAGCAGCTTTCTTACAGGGAGGAACAATGAGCAGTTCTTC.

This chain uses TRBV19 with TRBJ2-7; 11 bases line up with TRBD2. CDR3 length equals 17 residues. The ends lost 4 bases at V and 2 bases at J; junction bases unmatched: 10. The germline V gene encodes CDR1 LNHDA and CDR2 SQIVND (reference sequence). As DNA, the CDR3 is TGTGCCAGTAGTACCCTCCAGGCGGGACTAGCGGCCTACGAGCAGTACGTC. This encodes CASSTLQAGLAAYEQYV.

The chain employs TRBV7-2 and TRBJ2-3, with 7 bases identical to TRBD1. The CDR3 consists of 16 residues. V was clipped by 5 bases and J by 3 bases; unmatched bases: 11. The germline V gene encodes CDR1 SGHTA and CDR2 FQGNSA. CDR3 sequence (DNA): TGTGCCAGCAGCGAAGGGACAGCGCTGCGGACAGATACGCAGTATTTT. Its translation: CASSEGTALRTDTQYF.

This chain uses TRBV6-5 with TRBJ1-4; tentative D call: TRBD1 (5 bases). Germline V gene sequence: CDR1 MNHEY, CDR2 SVGAGI. Between the trimmed V and J ends, which lost 10 bases and 5 bases, there was a span of 17 bases. The CDR3 totals 14 residues. This CDR3 is CAISKVGLNEKLFF. The CDR3 DNA is TGTGCCATCTCAAAGGTGGGGCTGAATGAAAAACTGTTTTTT.

In nucleotides, the CDR3 is TGCGCCACCTCGGGGGTCGACGAGCAGTACTTC. Protein: CATSGVDEQYF. The chain uses TRBV23-1 and TRBJ2-7; D may be TRBD2 (6 bases). TRBV23-1 is labeled an ORF, and its function is uncertain. The CDR3 runs to 11 residues. The V end was cut by 10 bases, the J end by 5 bases, with 12 bases between.

The chain joins TRBV19 to TRBJ2-5; D could derive from TRBD1 or TRBD2 (5 bases each). The V gene lost 5 bases and the J gene lost 7 bases, with 14 bases spanning the gap. Germline lookup yields CDR1 LNHDA and CDR2 SQIVND (reference sequence). This CDR3 contains 13 residues. The CDR3 DNA reads TGTGCCAGTAGTCCGGGACCCAGCGGGACCCAGTACTTC. Translation: CASSPGPSGTQYF.

The CDR3 DNA sequence: TGCAGTGCTAGTGTTACGGGACAGGGGGCTGAGCAGTTCTTC. Translating gives CSASVTGQGAEQFF. The chain joins TRBV20-1 to TRBJ2-1, with TRBD1 matching over 12 bases. J lost 9 bases, V lost 3 bases, and 6 bases had no gene match. The CDR3 extends over 14 amino acids. Germline values: CDR1 DFQATT, CDR2 SNEGSKA (reference sequence).

The V and J genes are TRBV11-2 and TRBJ2-1; 7 bases are a match to TRBD2. Germline CDR1 is SGHAT and CDR2 is FQNNGV. V dropped 5 bases and J dropped 7; count of bases not matched to a gene: 11. This CDR3 has 15 residues. This CDR3 reads CASSLQKGGRNEQFF. DNA of the CDR3: TGTGCCAGCAGCCTTCAAAAGGGAGGGCGAAATGAGCAGTTCTTC.

CDR3 coding DNA: TGTGCCAGCAGTGGTCTAGGGGGCGCGAAGGGAAACACCATATATTTT. This translates into CASSGLGGAKGNTIYF. The V and J genes are TRBV2 and TRBJ1-3; TRBD1 matches 7 bases. The CDR3 is made up of 16 amino acids. V shed 4 bases and J 4 bases; nucleotides not matched to a gene: 10. Germline CDR1 and CDR2: SNHLY and FYNNEI.

The chain is built from TRBV2 and TRBJ1-1; D call uncertain. The V and J ends lost 5 bases and 0 bases respectively, with 7 bases between them. The CDR3 sequence is 13 residues long. Germline V CDR1 and CDR2: SNHLY, FYNNEI. The CDR3 DNA sequence: TGTGCCAGCAGTCGCACTCTGAACACTGAAGCTTTCTTT. It translates to CASSRTLNTEAFF.

About this clone: This sample includes further DNA sequences coding for the same CDR3. J is TRBJ1-1 and V is TRBV20-1; D is ambiguous. With 3 bases removed from V and 7 bases from J, the gap between germline ends came to 9 bases. The germline gives CDR1 DFQATT, CDR2 SNEGSKA (reference sequence). The CDR3 contains 11 residues. CDR3 bases: TGCAGTGCTAGCAAACGGGATGAAGCTTTCTTT. Amino acids: CSASKRDEAFF.

The chain links TRBV10-1 to TRBJ2-1, with TRBD2 identical over 12 bases. The CDR3 has 15 amino acids. CDR1 and CDR2 (germline): WNHNN, SYGVQD (reference sequence). V was clipped by 9 bases and J by 8 bases; unmatched bases: 11. This CDR3 reads CARTSSSGGAHEQFF. CDR3 in DNA: TGCGCCAGGACCTCATCTAGCGGGGGGGCACATGAGCAGTTCTTC.

The chain couples TRBV10-2 to TRBJ2-2, with D unclear. Between the trimmed V and J ends, which lost 6 bases and 5 bases, there was a span of 4 bases. CDR3 length: 11 residues. Germline loops: CDR1 WSHSY, CDR2 SAAADI. CDR3 nucleotide sequence: TGCGCCAGCAGAAAAACCGGGGAGCTGTTTTTT. This translates into CASRKTGELFF.